The 25 T cell receptor beta chains reported below all come from one sample, sequenced in a study of cytotoxic CD8 clonotypes in ibrutinib-treated CLL. The method was immunoSEQ multiplex PCR; TCRdb's version includes in-frame clones alone and lacks a portion of them. The sample yields fewer than 400,000 clones, over 60% seen once. Sequencing was performed on PBMCs, taken after 36 months of ibrutinib treatment. The receptors derive from a human donor with chronic lymphocytic leukemia.

The chain joins TRBV7-9 to TRBJ2-6, with a weak D call TRBD1 (5 bases). Germline assignment: CDR1 SEHNR and CDR2 FQNEAQ (reference sequence). V was shortened by 6 bases and J by 1 base, with 16 bases between the two germline ends. This CDR3 is 17 amino acids long. DNA of the CDR3: TGTGCCAGCAGTCATCCCACTCAGGGTTCTGGGGCCAACGTCCTGACTTTC. Amino acid sequence: CASSHPTQGSGANVLTF.

This clone appeared a few times. The chain uses TRBV6-5 and TRBJ2-1, with 7 bases lining up with TRBD2. V lost 4 bases, J lost 1 base, and 4 bases stayed unmatched. Germline lookup yields CDR1 MNHEY and CDR2 SVGAGI. The CDR3 is 15 residues long. The CDR3: CASSSAGVSYNEQFF. The CDR3 DNA reads as TGTGCCAGCAGTTCGGCGGGAGTGTCCTACAATGAGCAGTTCTTC.

This clone appeared a single time. The chain links TRBV10-3 to TRBJ2-7; 9 nucleotides match TRBD1. Germline-derived CDR1 and CDR2 are ENHRY and SYGVKD. The V gene end was trimmed by 3 bases and the J gene end by 5 bases; junction bases not matched to a gene: 11. The CDR3 has 16 amino acids. In DNA, the CDR3 is TGTGCCATCAGTGAATACAGGGGGCGCATTCTCCACGAGCAGTACTTC. Amino acid sequence: CAISEYRGRILHEQYF.

The chain combines TRBV5-1 with TRBJ1-1, with 9 bases matching TRBD1. Trimming cost V 4 bases and J 1 base; bases outside gene matches: 5. Germline loops: CDR1 SGHRS, CDR2 YFSETQ. The CDR3 is 15 residues long. The CDR3 nucleotides read TGCGCCAGCAGCCAATCACAGGGGGCGAACACTGAAGCTTTCTTT. Translation gives CASSQSQGANTEAFF.

The genes are TRBV27 and TRBJ1-1; 12 positions match TRBD1. The ends lost 5 bases at V and 3 bases at J; junction bases unmatched: 13. The germline CDR1 and CDR2 sequences are MNHEY and SMNVEV (reference sequence). The CDR3 length is 18 residues. The CDR3 nucleotides are TGTGCCAGCAGTCCTAGGGGGACAGGGGGCTTCTCGGACACTGAAGCTTTCTTT. It is translated as CASSPRGTGGFSDTEAFF.

This rearrangement joins TRBV29-1 to TRBJ2-5; D uncertain. Trimming took off 4 bases at V and 5 bases at J, with 11 bases between the two ends. This CDR3 is 12 amino acids long. CDR1 and CDR2 (germline): SQVTM, ANQGSEA. The CDR3 is CSVVLEWETQYF. CDR3 nucleotide sequence: TGCAGCGTTGTGCTTGAGTGGGAGACCCAGTACTTC.

This clone occurred a few times. The rearrangement joins TRBV6-1 to TRBJ2-1; D gene uncertain. The CDR3 has 14 residues. Germline lookup yields CDR1 MNHNS and CDR2 SASEGT. Trimming shortened V by 0 bases and J by 5 bases, and 8 bases separated the two germline ends. The CDR3 reads CASSEAARNNEQFF. CDR3 in DNA: TGTGCCAGCAGTGAAGCCGCCAGGAACAATGAGCAGTTCTTC.

The V and J genes are TRBV4-3 and TRBJ2-1; 9 bases map to TRBD2. The V gene end was trimmed by 5 bases and the J gene end by 1 base; junction bases not matched to a gene: 6. Germline V gene data show CDR1 as LGHNA and CDR2 as YSLEER. The CDR3 consists of 16 residues. The CDR3 loop is CASSNLAGPSYNEQFF. The CDR3 DNA reads TGCGCCAGCAGCAACCTAGCGGGGCCGTCCTACAATGAGCAGTTCTTC.

The CDR3 nucleotides read TGTGCCAGCAGCGGTGACAGGGAGTCTGGGGCCAACGTCCTGACTTTC. Translated: CASSGDRESGANVLTF. The chain recombines TRBV9 with TRBJ2-6, with 7 bases fitting TRBD1. This CDR3 is built from 16 residues. V was clipped by 3 bases and J by 1 base; unmatched bases: 4. CDR1 and CDR2 (germline): SGDLS, YYNGEE.

This clone was found a few times. The J gene is TRBJ1-6, the V gene TRBV11-1; no clear D. Germline values: CDR1 SGHAT, CDR2 FQDESV (reference sequence). The CDR3 contains 13 residues. V lost 3 bases, J lost 7 bases, and 7 bases lay in between. CDR3 sequence: CASSLTGNSPLHF. CDR3 DNA: TGTGCCAGCAGCTTGACGGGGAATTCACCCCTCCACTTT.

This clone was counted between two and nine times. The chain carries TRBV7-2 and TRBJ1-2; possible D gene TRBD1, 6 bases. The germline V and J ends were trimmed by 1 base and 4 bases, with 16 bases remaining between them. The length of the CDR3 is 16 residues. The germline CDR1 and CDR2 sequences are SGHTA and FQGNSA. The CDR3 DNA is TGTGCCAGCAGCTTAGGACAGGAGCCTCATCCCTATGGCTACACCTTC. Translated: CASSLGQEPHPYGYTF.

This sequence joins TRBV6-1 and TRBJ1-5; 8 nucleotides match TRBD1. The CDR3 has 15 residues. Unmatched junction bases numbered 5, after V lost 7 bases and J lost 0 bases. CDR1 and CDR2 (germline): MNHNS, SASEGT. The CDR3 nucleotides are TGTGCCAGCATAGGGACAGGATATAGCAATCAGCCCCAGCATTTT. Its translation: CASIGTGYSNQPQHF.

The chain has TRBV4-1 and TRBJ2-2; the match to TRBD2 covers 11 bases. Germline V gene sequence: CDR1 MGHRA, CDR2 YSYEKL. The CDR3 is made up of 16 amino acids. Trimming at V came to 4 bases and at J to 6 bases, leaving 7 bases not matched to a gene. The CDR3 region is CASSPPGSGRAGELFF. The DNA of the CDR3 is TGCGCCAGCAGCCCCCCGGGTAGCGGGAGGGCCGGGGAGCTGTTTTTT.

The chain combines TRBV7-6 with TRBJ2-5, with 7 bases identical to TRBD2. Germline values: CDR1 SGHVS, CDR2 FNYEAQ. The CDR3 extends over 14 amino acids. J lost 3 bases, V lost 5 bases, and 6 bases had no gene match. The CDR3 here is CASSRLLAEETQYF. The DNA for the CDR3 is TGTGCCAGCAGCCGCCTCCTAGCGGAAGAGACCCAGTACTTC.

This clone was seen only a few times. The V gene is TRBV5-1, the J gene TRBJ1-1, with TRBD1 matching over 8 bases. The CDR3 runs 14 residues. In germline, CDR1 is SGHRS, CDR2 YFSETQ. After removal of 7 bases from V and 1 base from J, the junction contained 6 bases not matched to a gene. The CDR3 is CASWRGQANTEAFF. CDR3 sequence (DNA): TGCGCCAGCTGGCGGGGACAGGCGAACACTGAAGCTTTCTTT.

This clone was seen once. The genes are TRBV5-1 and TRBJ2-3; D possibly corresponds to TRBD1 (6 bases). This CDR3 region has 16 residues. The germline gives CDR1 SGHRS, CDR2 YFSETQ. Trimming left V 0 bases short and J 1 base short, with 12 bases between. The CDR3 DNA reads as TGCGCCAGCAGCTTGGCTTCAGGGGTCGGCACAGATACGCAGTATTTT. The encoded protein is CASSLASGVGTDTQYF.

The gene calls are TRBV29-1 and TRBJ2-3, with D possibly being TRBD2 (6 bases). Germline loops: CDR1 SQVTM, CDR2 ANQGSEA. V was cut by 6 bases and J by 7 bases, with 26 bases left in between. The CDR3 has 16 residues. In DNA, the CDR3 is TGCAGCGTCGGCAGCCAGATGGCGGGGAGAGTTTATACGCAGTATTTT. Its protein product is CSVGSQMAGRVYTQYF.

V usage is TRBV5-5 and J usage is TRBJ1-1, with D possibly matching TRBD1 (6 bases). Germline V CDR1 and CDR2: SGHKS, YYEKEE (reference sequence). V was trimmed by 4 bases and J by 4 bases, leaving 20 bases between them. The CDR3 contains 16 residues. The CDR3 bases are TGTGCCAGCAGCATAGACCCAGGGAGGGGGGGCACTGAAGCTTTCTTT. This gives the protein CASSIDPGRGGTEAFF.

The chain combines TRBV23-1 with TRBJ1-5, with no clear D. TRBV23-1 is filed as an ORF, its function uncertain. The CDR3 runs 11 residues. V lost 8 bases, J lost 9 bases, and 11 bases lay in between. The chain's CDR3 is CASFLYLPQHF. CDR3 coding DNA: TGCGCCAGCTTCCTTTATTTGCCCCAGCATTTT.

The V call is TRBV7-8, the J call TRBJ1-1, with D hard to call. Trimming shortened V by 5 bases and J by 10 bases, and 26 bases separated the two germline ends. Germline CDR1 reads SGHVS; CDR2 reads FQNEAQ. The CDR3 extends over 16 amino acids. The CDR3 here is CASSPSWGRIGLGAFF. The CDR3 DNA reads TGTGCCAGCAGCCCGTCATGGGGAAGGATTGGTCTCGGAGCTTTCTTT.

V is TRBV28 and J is TRBJ2-1; a possible D gene is TRBD2 (6 bases). The CDR3 spans 12 residues. Germline V CDR1 and CDR2: MDHEN, SYDVKM. V was clipped by 6 bases and J by 8 bases, with 11 bases between them. The CDR3 loop is CASRRGGHEQFF. In DNA form, the CDR3 reads TGTGCCAGCAGACGGGGAGGACATGAGCAGTTCTTC.

The chain is built from TRBV28 and TRBJ2-1, with 8 bases lining up with TRBD1. Germline values: CDR1 MDHEN, CDR2 SYDVKM. This CDR3 contains 15 residues. Germline trimming cut 2 bases from V and 1 base from J; bases unmatched to any gene: 1. This CDR3 reads CASSLQGASYNEQFF. CDR3 bases: TGTGCCAGCAGTTTACAGGGGGCGTCCTACAATGAGCAGTTCTTC.

The chain is built from TRBV25-1 and TRBJ2-1, with TRBD1 identical over 9 bases. Germline trimming cut 4 bases from V and 4 bases from J; bases unmatched to any gene: 8. Germline V CDR1 and CDR2: MGHDK, SYGVNS. The CDR3 is 16 residues long. The CDR3 here is CASSGTGANEYNEQFF. The CDR3 DNA is TGTGCCAGCAGTGGGACAGGGGCCAACGAATACAATGAGCAGTTCTTC.

This clone was seen more than once but under ten times. One end of the junction varies from germline; a read error may be responsible. The J gene is TRBJ1-2, the V gene TRBV7-2; 7 bases are a match to TRBD1. CDR3 size: 14 residues. CDR1 and CDR2 (germline): SGHTA, FQGNSA. CDR3 protein: CASSPIRQGHPIGF. The CDR3 region has the DNA TGTGCCAGCAGCCCTATTCGACAGGGCCATCCAATCGGCTTC.

The chain couples TRBV7-6 to TRBJ2-7, with 9 bases aligning to TRBD2. Germline CDR1 SGHVS, CDR2 FNYEAQ. This CDR3 contains 16 residues. V lost 1 base to trimming and J lost 0 bases; unmatched junction nucleotides: 4. The CDR3: CASSLGAGGYSYEQYF. CDR3 in DNA: TGTGCCAGCAGCTTAGGAGCGGGAGGCTACTCCTACGAGCAGTACTTC.